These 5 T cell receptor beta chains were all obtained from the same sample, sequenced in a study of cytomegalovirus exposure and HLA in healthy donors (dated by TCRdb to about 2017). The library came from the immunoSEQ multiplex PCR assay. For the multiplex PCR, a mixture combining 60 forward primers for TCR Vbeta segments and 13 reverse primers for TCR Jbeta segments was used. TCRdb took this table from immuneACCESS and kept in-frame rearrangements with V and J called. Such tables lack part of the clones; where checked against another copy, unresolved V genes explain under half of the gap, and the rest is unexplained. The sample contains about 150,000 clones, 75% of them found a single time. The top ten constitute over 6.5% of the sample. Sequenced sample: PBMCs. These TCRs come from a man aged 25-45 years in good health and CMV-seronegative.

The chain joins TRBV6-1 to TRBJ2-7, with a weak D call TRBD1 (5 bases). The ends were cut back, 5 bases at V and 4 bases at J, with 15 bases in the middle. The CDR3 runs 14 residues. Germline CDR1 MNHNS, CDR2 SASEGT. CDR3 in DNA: TGTGCCAGCAGTACGGACATTACCCTTTACGAGCAGTACTTC. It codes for CASSTDITLYEQYF.

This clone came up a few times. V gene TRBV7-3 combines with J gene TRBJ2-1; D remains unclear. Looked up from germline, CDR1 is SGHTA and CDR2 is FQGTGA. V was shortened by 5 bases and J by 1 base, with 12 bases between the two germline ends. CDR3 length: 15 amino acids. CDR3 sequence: CASSPFPLSYNEQFF. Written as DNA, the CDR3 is TGTGCCAGCAGCCCCTTCCCCCTATCCTACAATGAGCAGTTCTTC.

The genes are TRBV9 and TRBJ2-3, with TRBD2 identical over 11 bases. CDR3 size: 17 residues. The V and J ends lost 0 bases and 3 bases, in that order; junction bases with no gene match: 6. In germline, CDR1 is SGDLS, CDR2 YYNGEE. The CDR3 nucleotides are TGTGCCAGCAGCGTAGATCTACTAGCGGGAGATACAGATACGCAGTATTTT. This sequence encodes CASSVDLLAGDTDTQYF.

CDR3: CASSFHSSYEQYF. The CDR3 DNA reads as TGTGCCAGCAGTTTTCACAGCTCCTACGAGCAGTACTTC. V usage is TRBV27 and J usage is TRBJ2-7; the D is unclear. CDR3 length: 13 amino acids. V was clipped by 3 bases and J by 0 bases, with 6 bases between them. CDR1 and CDR2 from the germline V gene are MNHEY and SMNVEV (reference sequence).

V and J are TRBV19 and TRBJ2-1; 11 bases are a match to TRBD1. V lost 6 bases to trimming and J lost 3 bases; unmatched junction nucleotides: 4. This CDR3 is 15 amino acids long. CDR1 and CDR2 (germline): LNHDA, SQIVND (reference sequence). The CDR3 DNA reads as TGTGCCAGTAGATCCGGGACAGGGGGCTACAATGAGCAGTTCTTC. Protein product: CASRSGTGGYNEQFF.